These 14 T cell receptor beta chains were all obtained from the same sample, sequenced in a study of blood T cells in healthy people across ages (dated by TCRdb to between 2015 and 2016). The library came from 5' RACE. The listed sequencing device is Illumina HiSeq 2500. A second roughly 7 to 12 cycle PCR used a sample-barcoded 5' primer and a J-beta primer mix. The raw public data were reprocessed by TCRdb itself: fastp quality trimming at Q25, MiXCR clonotype calling, in-frame beta chains only. One record per CDR3 amino acid sequence lists the most common genes and DNA. The sample table records roughly 800,000 distinct CDR3 sequences; 58% of these occur just once. Roughly 20% of the sample lies in the top ten. The specimen was blood. The source is a man aged 25-40 years in good health.

The chain couples TRBV7-6 to TRBJ1-2, with TRBD1 as a possible D gene (5 bases). CDR3 length: 15 amino acids. The V gene lost 6 bases and the J gene lost 8 bases, with 22 bases spanning the gap. CDR1 is SGHVS, CDR2 FNYEAQ, per germline. Here the CDR3 reads CASSPGTPGVLGYTF. The CDR3 region has the DNA TGTGCCAGCAGTCCCGGGACGCCCGGGGTGTTGGGCTACACCTTC.

The V gene is TRBV20-1, the J gene TRBJ2-7; TRBD1 matches 9 bases. Trimming took 3 bases from V and 4 from J; bases not matched to a gene: 7. Germline lookup yields CDR1 DFQATT and CDR2 SNEGSKA (reference sequence). The length of the CDR3 is 14 residues. In nucleotides, the CDR3 is TGCAGTGCTAGGTCCGGGACAGGGATTTACGAGCAGTACTTC. Protein: CSARSGTGIYEQYF.

The chain carries TRBV3-1 and TRBJ1-1; no reliable D call. With 0 bases removed from V and 4 bases from J, the gap between germline ends came to 6 bases. CDR3 size: 13 residues. Germline V gives CDR1 LGHDT, CDR2 YNNKEL (reference sequence). The CDR3 reads CASSQEGRTEAFF. CDR3 DNA sequence: TGTGCCAGCAGCCAAGAGGGTCGCACTGAAGCTTTCTTT.

Concerning this clonotype: This sequence may be a read error, since a much larger clone differs from it by one base. This chain connects TRBV7-2 to TRBJ2-5, with D maybe TRBD1 (5 bases). Trimming took off 5 bases at V and 11 bases at J, with 30 bases between the two ends. This CDR3 contains 17 residues. Looked up from germline, CDR1 is SGHTA and CDR2 is FQGNSA. In DNA form, the CDR3 reads TGTGCCAGCAGCCAATGGGGCTCGGGCGCGGTGATTGATGAGCAGTACTTC. Protein: CASSQWGSGAVIDEQYF.

This clonotype was picked up a small number of times. The genes are TRBV3-1 and TRBJ1-2; D gene ambiguous. Between the trimmed V and J ends, which lost 0 bases and 4 bases, there was a span of 9 bases. This CDR3 contains 14 residues. CDR1 is LGHDT and CDR2 is YNNKEL in the germline V gene (reference sequence). The CDR3 region has the DNA TGTGCCAGCAGCCAAGAAACAGCGATCTATGGCTACACCTTC. Protein product: CASSQETAIYGYTF.

The rearrangement uses TRBV5-8 and TRBJ2-5; tentative D call: TRBD2 (6 bases). Germline lookup yields CDR1 SGHTS and CDR2 YDEGEE. This CDR3 contains 14 residues. Between the trimmed V and J ends, which lost 2 bases and 5 bases, there was a span of 13 bases. The CDR3 reads CASSFSWSGETQYF. The CDR3 nucleotides are TGTGCCAGCAGCTTTTCCTGGAGCGGGGAGACCCAGTACTTC.

The chain links TRBV5-8 to TRBJ1-6, with D unclear. Germline V CDR1 and CDR2: SGHTS, YDEGEE. This CDR3 comprises 15 residues. Deletions cut 1 base from V and 2 bases from J, with 7 bases between. CDR3 sequence reads: CASSLFPTYNSPLHF. As DNA, the CDR3 is TGTGCCAGCAGCTTGTTTCCCACCTATAATTCACCCCTCCACTTT.

The chain uses TRBV4-2 and TRBJ2-7; 13 nucleotides agree with TRBD2. Matching the DNA end better, TRBJ2-4 makes the J call doubtful. The CDR3 runs to 18 residues. Germline V gene sequence: CDR1 LGHNA, CDR2 YNFKEQ. The chain's CDR3 is CASSQGRGLAGIENIQYF. The DNA for the CDR3 is TGTGCCAGCAGCCAAGGAAGGGGACTAGCGGGGATTGAAAACATTCAGTACTTC.

The chain joins TRBV20-1 to TRBJ1-1, with D possibly matching TRBD1 (5 bases). The germline CDR1 and CDR2 sequences are DFQATT and SNEGSKA (reference sequence). CDR3 length equals 14 residues. V was trimmed by 6 bases and J by 1 base, leaving 15 bases between them. CDR3 sequence (DNA): TGCAGTGCAGTGGCAGGGTCGGAGAACACTGAAGCTTTCTTT. This gives the protein CSAVAGSENTEAFF.

The chain links TRBV3-1 to TRBJ1-2; a possible D gene is TRBD1 (5 bases). Germline V CDR1 and CDR2: LGHDT, YNNKEL (reference sequence). There are 15 residues in the CDR3. Between the trimmed V and J ends, which lost 0 bases and 4 bases, there was a span of 12 bases. CDR3 in DNA: TGTGCCAGCAGCCAAGAGATCGCGACAGTCTATGGCTACACCTTC. Translation: CASSQEIATVYGYTF.

This clonotype was picked up one time. V is TRBV7-3 and J is TRBJ2-3; TRBD2 aligns across 14 bases. Germline V gene sequence: CDR1 SGHTA, CDR2 FQGTGA. J was trimmed by 6 bases and V by 1 base; bases with no gene match: 6. The length of the CDR3 is 17 residues. DNA of the CDR3: TGTGCCAGCAGCTTAATGGGACTAGCGGGAGTCGACGATACGCAGTATTTT. Encoded protein: CASSLMGLAGVDDTQYF. The full variable domain, completed using reference TRBV7-3 and TRBJ2-3, is GAGVSQTPSNKVTEKGKYVELRCDPISGHTALYWYRQSLGQGPEFLIYFQGTGAADDSGLPNDRFFAVRPEGSVSTLKIQRTERGDSAVYLCASSLMGLAGVDDTQYFGPGTRLTVL.

The J gene is TRBJ2-7, the V gene TRBV20-1; 9 positions agree with TRBD1. Germline assignment: CDR1 DFQATT and CDR2 SNEGSKA (reference sequence). The CDR3 is 14 amino acids. The ends lost 7 bases at V and 2 bases at J; junction bases unmatched: 9. The CDR3 region has the DNA TGCAGTGGAACCCCTAGGGACAGGGCCTACGAGCAGTACTTC. Amino acid sequence: CSGTPRDRAYEQYF.

The rearrangement uses TRBV29-1 and TRBJ2-3, with a weak D call TRBD2 (5 bases). Germline V lookup: CDR1 SQVTM, CDR2 ANQGSEA. The CDR3 has 14 amino acids. Trimming left V 1 base short and J 0 bases short, with 8 bases between. The CDR3 here is CSVEVDYSTDTQYF. The CDR3 DNA sequence: TGCAGCGTTGAAGTTGACTACAGCACAGATACGCAGTATTTT.

The count of this clonotype is one. V is TRBV12-3 or TRBV12-4 and J is TRBJ1-5; a weak D match, TRBD1 (6 bases). The V end was cut by 0 bases, the J end by 3 bases, with 12 bases between. The CDR3 covers 16 residues. The CDR3 nucleotides are TGTGCCAGCAGTTTAGCTCCGACAGGATCCAATCAGCCCCAGCATTTT. Amino acid sequence: CASSLAPTGSNQPQHF.